Below are 28 T cell receptor beta chains sequenced from a single sample in a study of Ad26.COV2.S vaccination and SARS-CoV-2 variants. TCRdb's copy holds only in-frame clones and misses some; the assay was immunoSEQ multiplex PCR. The sample lists 400,000 or so clones, around nine tenths occurring once. Documented treatment: about 20 received Ad26.COV2.S at low or high dose, single or two shots; roughly five received placebo; per-sample allocation not given. Samples came from day 63 after the first vaccine or placebo injection. The material was peripheral blood, obtained in a trial of Ad26.COV2.S vaccine versus placebo. Receptors were obtained from a person between 18 and 65 years old who received the Ad26.COV2.S COVID-19 vaccine or a placebo.

V and J are TRBV9 and TRBJ2-5, with D maybe TRBD1 (5 bases). The germline V and J ends were trimmed by 3 bases and 1 base, with 13 bases remaining between them. The CDR3 runs to 15 residues. Germline lookup yields CDR1 SGDLS and CDR2 YYNGEE. As DNA, the CDR3 is TGTGCCAGCAGCGCACAACAGGTTCCCCAAGAGACCCAGTACTTC. Translation gives CASSAQQVPQETQYF.

This clone appeared a single time. The V gene is TRBV14, the J gene TRBJ1-5, with D possibly matching TRBD1 (6 bases). Germline loops: CDR1 SGHDN, CDR2 FVKESK. CDR3 length equals 17 residues. Written as DNA, the CDR3 is TGTAATGATCCGGGACATGGATCGATTGGGAGCAATCAGCCCCAGCATTTT. Its protein product is CNDPGHGSIGSNQPQHF. The full variable domain, completed using reference TRBV14 and TRBJ1-5, is EAGVTQFPSHSVIEKGQTVTLRCDPISGHDNLYWYRRVMGKEIKFLLHFVKESKQDESGMPNNRFLAERTGGTYSTLKVQPAELEDSGVYFCNDPGHGSIGSNQPQHFGDGTRLSIL.

The CDR3 spells CASSLHDRGGGYTF. The CDR3 DNA is TGTGCCAGCAGTTTACACGACAGGGGCGGTGGCTACACCTTC. V usage is TRBV28 and J usage is TRBJ1-2; 8 bases align to TRBD1. This CDR3 is 14 amino acids long. V shed 2 bases and J 7 bases; nucleotides not matched to a gene: 6. CDR1 MDHEN and CDR2 SYDVKM come from the germline V gene.

This chain joins TRBV3-1 (or the pseudogene TRBV3-2) and TRBJ1-5; TRBD1 matches 8 bases. Germline CDR1 and CDR2: LGHDT and YNNKEL (reference sequence). V lost 0 bases and J lost 7; bases outside the gene matches: 8. The CDR3 loop spans 16 amino acids. The CDR3 DNA reads as TGTGCCAGCAGCCAAGATATTCAGGGGGCTGAACAGCCCCAGCATTTT. This codes for CASSQDIQGAEQPQHF.

The chain links TRBV5-4 to TRBJ1-1; 9 nucleotides agree with TRBD1. Germline-derived CDR1 and CDR2 are SGHNT and YYREEE (reference sequence). Trimming took 2 bases from V and 7 from J; bases not matched to a gene: 6. This CDR3 has 14 amino acids. The DNA of the CDR3 is TGTGCCAGCAGCTTAGGCCGGGACAGGGATGAAGCTTTCTTT. Its protein is CASSLGRDRDEAFF.

This chain connects TRBV5-1 to TRBJ2-7, with 7 bases that match TRBD1. This CDR3 comprises 16 residues. CDR1 is SGHRS and CDR2 is YFSETQ in the germline V gene. V was pared by 3 bases and J by 0 bases, with 9 bases of the junction left unmatched. CDR3 amino acids: CASSSEGQESSYEQYF. Written as DNA, the CDR3 is TGCGCCAGCAGCTCTGAAGGACAGGAGAGCTCCTACGAGCAGTACTTC.

The rearrangement uses TRBV7-2 and TRBJ2-5; a possible D gene is TRBD2 (6 bases). The length of the CDR3 is 15 residues. Germline V gives CDR1 SGHTA, CDR2 FQGNSA. Trimming took off 1 base at V and 3 bases at J, with 12 bases between the two ends. In nucleotides, the CDR3 is TGTGCCAGCAGCTTAGTAGGCGGGGCAGAAGAGACCCAGTACTTC. It specifies CASSLVGGAEETQYF.

This chain joins TRBV19 and TRBJ2-5, with TRBD2 identical over 11 bases. Germline V gives CDR1 LNHDA, CDR2 SQIVND (reference sequence). V was clipped by 3 bases and J by 4 bases; unmatched bases: 10. The CDR3 has 17 amino acids. For the CDR3, the DNA is TGTGCCAGTAGTATCAATCGGGCTAGCGGGGGGAGAGAGACCCAGTACTTC. Translating gives CASSINRASGGRETQYF.

The chain recombines TRBV7-9 with TRBJ1-2; 9 bases agree with TRBD1. The V gene's germline CDR1 is SEHNR and CDR2 FQNEAQ (reference sequence). The CDR3 extends over 15 amino acids. Trimming at V came to 4 bases and at J to 7 bases, leaving 10 bases not matched to a gene. CDR3 sequence: CASSSRDRDPLGYTF. CDR3 DNA sequence: TGTGCCAGCAGCTCCCGGGACAGGGACCCTCTTGGCTACACCTTC. Full variable domain (remainder filled in from reference TRBV7-9 and TRBJ1-2): DTGVSQNPRHKITKRGQNVTFRCDPISEHNRLYWYRQTLGQGPEFLTYFQNEAQLEKSRLLSDRFSAERPKGSFSTLEIQRTEQGDSAMYLCASSSRDRDPLGYTFGSGTRLTVV.

The chain carries TRBV5-4 and TRBJ1-3; D unresolved. Germline V lookup: CDR1 SGHNT, CDR2 YYREEE (reference sequence). The length of the CDR3 is 15 residues. Trimming shortened V by 0 bases and J by 0 bases, and 7 bases separated the two germline ends. For the CDR3, the DNA is TGTGCCAGCAGCTTGGGGACGGCCTCTGGAAACACCATATATTTT. It encodes CASSLGTASGNTIYF.

The V gene is TRBV5-1, the J gene TRBJ2-2; possibly TRBD1 for D (5 bases). Trimming left V 1 base short and J 6 bases short, with 10 bases between. CDR3 length: 14 amino acids. Germline V gene lookup returns CDR1 SGHRS and CDR2 YFSETQ. This CDR3 reads CASSLTQGAGELFF. In nucleotides, the CDR3 is TGCGCCAGCAGCTTGACCCAAGGGGCCGGGGAGCTGTTTTTT.

This clone was picked up one time. The chain recombines TRBV24-1 with TRBJ2-2; 12 bases fit TRBD1. Per germline, CDR1 KGHDR and CDR2 SFDVKD. The CDR3 loop spans 18 amino acids. V lost 0 bases to trimming and J lost 6 bases; unmatched junction nucleotides: 7. CDR3 protein: CATSDLQPGQGAAGELFF. In nucleotides, the CDR3 is TGTGCCACCAGTGATTTGCAGCCGGGACAGGGGGCTGCCGGGGAGCTGTTTTTT.

This clone was picked up a small number of times. The chain links TRBV7-8 to TRBJ1-1, with D maybe TRBD1 (6 bases). The CDR3 is made up of 15 amino acids. V was clipped by 5 bases and J by 7 bases, with 20 bases between them. CDR1 is SGHVS and CDR2 is FQNEAQ in the germline V gene. CDR3: CASSLGGADLLEAFF. In DNA, the CDR3 is TGTGCCAGCAGCCTCGGGGGGGCGGATCTGCTTGAAGCTTTCTTT.

The chain is built from TRBV5-6 and TRBJ1-1; D possibly corresponds to TRBD1 (5 bases). CDR3 length: 15 amino acids. Trimming stripped 1 base from V and 1 base from J, with 11 bases between. Germline CDR1 is SGHDT and CDR2 is YYEEEE. In DNA, the CDR3 is TGTGCCAGCAGCTTGCGAACTACAGGGAACACTGAAGCTTTCTTT. Amino acids: CASSLRTTGNTEAFF.

This clone was found once. This chain joins TRBV12-5 and TRBJ2-2, with D tentatively TRBD1 (5 bases). The length of the CDR3 is 16 residues. CDR1 is LGHNT and CDR2 is FRNRAP in the germline V gene. V shed 2 bases and J shed 6 bases, with 16 bases lying between them. The DNA for the CDR3 is TGTGCTAGTGGTTTGTCTCAGGGCCCTTGGTCCGGGGAGCTGTTTTTT. Its protein product is CASGLSQGPWSGELFF.

The chain carries TRBV2 and TRBJ1-5, with a weak D call TRBD1 (5 bases). Trimming left V 1 base short and J 6 bases short, with 10 bases between. CDR3 length equals 14 residues. Germline-derived CDR1 and CDR2 are SNHLY and FYNNEI. The CDR3 protein is CASSEGGGAQPQHF. The CDR3 DNA follows: TGTGCCAGCAGTGAAGGCGGGGGTGCTCAGCCCCAGCATTTT.

V is TRBV19 and J is TRBJ1-1; tentatively, D is TRBD1 (6 bases). V dropped 5 bases and J dropped 1 base, with 11 bases sitting between them. CDR1 and CDR2 from the germline V gene are LNHDA and SQIVND (reference sequence). There are 14 residues in the CDR3. CDR3 amino acids: CASSAPDRNTEAFF. The CDR3 DNA follows: TGTGCCAGTAGTGCCCCGGACAGGAACACTGAAGCTTTCTTT.

This sequence joins TRBV5-1 and TRBJ2-7; TRBD2 matches at 10 bases. V was pared by 4 bases and J by 1 base, with 8 bases of the junction left unmatched. Germline lookup yields CDR1 SGHRS and CDR2 YFSETQ. The CDR3 length is 16 residues. CDR3 DNA: TGCGCCAGCAGCCGCCTTAGCGGGGGGCGATCCTACGAGCAGTACTTC. Translating it yields CASSRLSGGRSYEQYF.

This clone was seen a single time. The chain employs TRBV7-2 and TRBJ1-2; tentative D call: TRBD1 (6 bases). Germline V lookup: CDR1 SGHTA, CDR2 FQGNSA. V was clipped by 6 bases and J by 8 bases, with 16 bases between them. The CDR3 length is 13 residues. CDR3 bases: TGTGCCAGCAGTATGTACAGGGACTTGGGCTACACCTTC. It codes for CASSMYRDLGYTF.

The chain joins TRBV14 to TRBJ2-7; D is ambiguous. In germline, CDR1 is SGHDN, CDR2 FVKESK. V was pared by 4 bases and J by 3 bases, with 7 bases between. CDR3 length equals 12 residues. The CDR3 here is CASSRSNYEQYF. DNA for the CDR3: TGTGCCAGCAGCCGATCGAACTACGAGCAGTACTTC.

The chain has TRBV5-1 and TRBJ2-5, with 8 positions matching TRBD2. The CDR3 has 15 amino acids. The ends lost 4 bases at V and 5 bases at J; junction bases unmatched: 10. The V gene's germline CDR1 is SGHRS and CDR2 YFSETQ. CDR3 residues: CASSRSSGGGETQYF. The CDR3 DNA follows: TGCGCCAGCAGCAGATCAAGCGGGGGTGGTGAGACCCAGTACTTC.

Only one count was recorded for this clone. The chain links TRBV19 to TRBJ1-3, with D tentatively TRBD1 (6 bases). Per the germline V gene, CDR1 is LNHDA and CDR2 is SQIVND (reference sequence). Trimming took off 3 bases at V and 8 bases at J, with 14 bases between the two ends. This CDR3 is 14 amino acids long. CDR3 nucleotides: TGTGCCAGTAGTATCCGACAGGCTGAATACACCATATATTTT. Protein product: CASSIRQAEYTIYF. Full variable domain (remainder filled in from reference TRBV19 and TRBJ1-3): DGGITQSPKYLFRKEGQNVTLSCEQNLNHDAMYWYRQDPGQGLRLIYYSQIVNDFQKGDIAEGYSVSREKKESFPLTVTSAQKNPTAFYLCASSIRQAEYTIYFGEGSWLTVV.

The V and J genes are TRBV6-5 and TRBJ1-6; TRBD1 matches 9 bases. V trimming: 5 bases; J trimming: 13 bases; junction bases outside the gene matches: 12. The CDR3 has 15 amino acids. Germline V gene data show CDR1 as MNHEY and CDR2 as SVGAGI. The CDR3 is CASSRAGTGILPLHF. The CDR3 bases are TGTGCCAGCAGTAGAGCCGGGACAGGGATACTTCCCCTCCACTTT.

The chain recombines TRBV11-2 with TRBJ2-5, with D uncertain. V dropped 0 bases and J dropped 1 base, with 6 bases sitting between them. Per the germline V gene, CDR1 is SGHAT and CDR2 is FQNNGV. This CDR3 is 14 amino acids long. CDR3 loop: CASSLEPSQETQYF. DNA for the CDR3: TGTGCCAGCAGCTTAGAACCATCCCAAGAGACCCAGTACTTC.

The CDR3 sequence: CASSVLTSGGAIDTQYF. The DNA of the CDR3 is TGTGCCAGCAGCGTCCTCACTAGCGGGGGGGCCATAGATACGCAGTATTTT. V is TRBV9 and J is TRBJ2-3; 13 bases line up with TRBD2. Germline lookup yields CDR1 SGDLS and CDR2 YYNGEE. Trimming at V came to 2 bases and at J to 5 bases, leaving 8 bases not matched to a gene. The CDR3 spans 17 residues.

This rearrangement joins TRBV5-4 to TRBJ1-2; the D is unclear. Per the germline V gene, CDR1 is SGHNT and CDR2 is YYREEE (reference sequence). The CDR3 has 14 amino acids. Trimming removed 0 bases from V and 8 bases from J, with 14 bases in between. The CDR3: CASSLVGITIGYTF. The CDR3 nucleotides are TGTGCCAGCAGCTTGGTGGGGATAACTATCGGCTACACCTTC.

The V and J genes are TRBV6-1 and TRBJ1-3; D remains ambiguous. V gave up 2 bases and J gave up 7 bases, with 12 bases separating them. The CDR3 has 14 amino acids. CDR1 and CDR2 from the germline V gene are MNHNS and SASEGT. The CDR3 DNA reads TGTGCCAGCAGTGAAATCTGGGCGGGTAACACCATATATTTT. It codes for CASSEIWAGNTIYF.

The J gene is TRBJ2-7, the V gene TRBV27; 7 bases are a match to TRBD1. V was pared by 5 bases and J by 4 bases, with 8 bases of the junction left unmatched. The germline gives CDR1 MNHEY, CDR2 SMNVEV (reference sequence). The CDR3 totals 14 residues. The DNA of the CDR3 is TGTGCCAGCAGTGGGACCGGGACAGCTTACGAGCAGTACTTC. Its protein product is CASSGTGTAYEQYF.